Following are 26 T cell receptor beta chains from one sample sequenced in a study of blood T cell repertoires in COVID-19 (dated by TCRdb to about 2020). The library was made by the immunoSEQ multiplex PCR assay. Not all clones reach the TCRdb copy of this immuneACCESS table, which keeps in-frame sequences only. Checked studies attribute under half of the gap to unresolved V genes and leave the rest unexplained. The table for this sample lists around 200,000 clones; approximately 90% of them were counted only once. The ten largest clones take up approximately 5.9% of the sample. The specimen sequenced was peripheral blood. The receptor set was obtained from a man at least 80 years old with acute or convalescent COVID-19.

V usage is TRBV11-2 and J usage is TRBJ2-3; 7 bases map to TRBD2. This CDR3 has 14 residues. With 3 bases clipped from V and 3 bases from J, the junction kept 3 bases outside the gene matches. The germline CDR1 and CDR2 sequences are SGHAT and FQNNGV. The CDR3 DNA follows: TGTGCCAGCAGCTTTCGGACTAGGACAGATACGCAGTATTTT. This sequence encodes CASSFRTRTDTQYF.

The V gene is TRBV6-2 or TRBV6-3, the J gene TRBJ1-5; TRBD1 might be the D (5 bases). The CDR3 loop spans 16 amino acids. V lost 0 bases, J lost 6 bases, and 15 bases lay in between. CDR1 is MNHEY and CDR2 is SVGEGT in the germline V gene. The CDR3 bases are TGTGCCAGCAGTTACTCGACGGGCAGGGTAGGTCAGCCCCAGCATTTT. This encodes CASSYSTGRVGQPQHF.

This chain links TRBV10-2 with TRBJ2-7; 11 bases fit TRBD2. Per germline, CDR1 WSHSY and CDR2 SAAADI. The ends lost 4 bases at V and 4 bases at J; junction bases unmatched: 6. The CDR3 sequence is 15 residues long. The chain's CDR3 is CASSAPSGRLYEQYF. The CDR3 bases are TGCGCCAGCAGTGCCCCTAGCGGGAGGTTGTACGAGCAGTACTTC.

The chain couples TRBV10-3 to TRBJ2-2; TRBD2 agrees at 13 bases. The CDR3 spans 17 residues. Germline CDR1 ENHRY, CDR2 SYGVKD. Losses at the gene ends were 0 bases for V and 6 bases for J; bases not matched to a gene: 4. CDR3 residues: CAISESQLAGGSGELFF. CDR3 coding DNA: TGTGCCATCAGTGAGTCCCAACTAGCGGGAGGGTCCGGGGAGCTGTTTTTT.

Comments on this clone: Relative to the germline gene, one junction end is altered; a read error may explain this. The chain combines TRBV3-1 (or the pseudogene TRBV3-2) with TRBJ1-6; D is unresolved. This CDR3 region has 17 residues. Germline CDR1 and CDR2: LGHDT and YNNKEL (reference sequence). CDR3 DNA: TGTGCCAGCAGACAAGGCCCAACGGGTTCCTATAATTCACCCCTCCACTTT. This codes for CASRQGPTGSYNSPLHF.

This chain's CDR3 is CASSTKNSPLHF. In DNA form, the CDR3 reads TGTGCCAGCTCCACAAAAAATTCACCCCTCCACTTT. The chain has TRBV18 and TRBJ1-6; D is uncertain. The CDR3 consists of 12 residues. Germline CDR1 reads KGHSH; CDR2 reads LQKENI. Trimming took 6 bases from V and 7 from J, leaving 7 bases between them.

CDR3 sequence reads: CASSLRETSPGELFF. The DNA of the CDR3 is TGTGCCAGCAGCTTACGAGAGACTAGTCCCGGGGAGCTGTTTTTT. The chain is built from TRBV7-8 and TRBJ2-2; D is possibly TRBD2 (6 bases). CDR3 length equals 15 residues. The germline V and J ends were trimmed by 2 bases and 6 bases, with 13 bases remaining between them. The V gene's germline CDR1 is SGHVS and CDR2 FQNEAQ.

The chain combines TRBV15 with TRBJ1-3; unclear D gene. Germline CDR1 and CDR2: LNHNV and YYDKDF (reference sequence). The CDR3 spans 16 residues. V was trimmed by 1 base and J by 0 bases, leaving 10 bases between them. The DNA for the CDR3 is TGTGCCACCAGCAGAGGAGTGGGGAGCTCTGGAAACACCATATATTTT. Encoded protein: CATSRGVGSSGNTIYF.

A word on this clone: Other DNA variants within this sample encode the same CDR3. The chain uses TRBV6-5 and TRBJ1-2, with a possible D match to TRBD1 (5 bases). Germline V gene lookup returns CDR1 MNHEY and CDR2 SVGAGI. CDR3 size: 13 residues. V was clipped by 2 bases and J by 4 bases, with 8 bases between them. The CDR3 bases are TGTGCCAGCAGTTACAGGGGTGGCTATGGCTACACCTTC. Translation: CASSYRGGYGYTF.

This rearrangement joins TRBV25-1 to TRBJ1-1; 8 bases agree with TRBD1. This CDR3 region has 15 residues. CDR1 and CDR2 (germline): MGHDK, SYGVNS. The V and J ends lost 2 bases and 5 bases, in that order; junction bases with no gene match: 7. The CDR3 is CASSERTGLGTEAFF. The CDR3 DNA is TGTGCCAGCAGTGAAAGGACAGGGTTAGGGACTGAAGCTTTCTTT.

V and J are TRBV12-5 and TRBJ1-6; D not certain. The germline CDR1 and CDR2 sequences are LGHNT and FRNRAP. CDR3 size: 16 residues. Trimming left V 0 bases short and J 4 bases short, with 10 bases between. CDR3 in amino acids: CASGLVAWEYNSPLHF. The DNA for the CDR3 is TGTGCTAGTGGTTTGGTCGCATGGGAGTATAATTCACCCCTCCACTTT.

The rearrangement uses TRBV5-1 and TRBJ1-1, with D tentatively TRBD1 (5 bases). The CDR3 length is 13 residues. CDR1 is SGHRS and CDR2 is YFSETQ in the germline V gene. CDR3 DNA: TGCGGGCAGCGCTCCAGGGTGAACACTGAAGCTTTCTTT. Translating gives CGQRSRVNTEAFF.

The V gene is TRBV21-1, the J gene TRBJ1-5; TRBD1, the D gene given by the table, was not confirmed from the DNA. TRBV21-1 is classified as a pseudogene. This CDR3 is 14 amino acids long. CDR3 loop: CASGIDRSNQPQHF. In DNA form, the CDR3 reads TGTGCCAGCGGGATTGACAGGAGCAATCAGCCCCAGCATTTT.

The V and J genes are TRBV2 and TRBJ2-1; 8 bases align to TRBD1. V shed 5 bases and J 7 bases; nucleotides not matched to a gene: 10. The CDR3 spans 15 residues. Germline V gene lookup returns CDR1 SNHLY and CDR2 FYNNEI. The CDR3 here is CASSLQGVPGNEQFF. The CDR3 DNA is TGTGCCAGCAGTTTACAGGGGGTCCCCGGAAATGAGCAGTTCTTC.

This sequence joins TRBV29-1 and TRBJ1-1; 7 bases are a match to TRBD1. J gave up 3 bases and V 7 bases, and 8 bases lay outside the gene matches. This CDR3 is 13 amino acids long. Germline V lookup: CDR1 SQVTM, CDR2 ANQGSEA. The CDR3 loop is CSAEGADYTEAFF. The DNA of the CDR3 is TGCAGCGCCGAGGGGGCGGATTACACTGAAGCTTTCTTT.

This clone has more than one count but fewer than ten. The genes are TRBV19 and TRBJ2-2; no clear D gene. The ends were cut back, 6 bases at V and 3 bases at J, with 23 bases in the middle. This CDR3 has 18 amino acids. Germline V gives CDR1 LNHDA, CDR2 SQIVND (reference sequence). Here the CDR3 reads CASRPILNPISDTGELFF. CDR3 DNA: TGTGCCAGTAGACCCATACTTAATCCTATCTCGGACACCGGGGAGCTGTTTTTT.

On this clone: The same CDR3 also results from other DNA sequences found in this sample. The rearrangement joins TRBV29-1 to TRBJ1-2; TRBD1 matches at 7 bases. The CDR3 length is 11 residues. Looked up from germline, CDR1 is SQVTM and CDR2 is ANQGSEA. J was trimmed by 5 bases and V by 3 bases; bases with no gene match: 0. The DNA of the CDR3 is TGCAGCGTTGACAGGGGGTATGGCTACACCTTC. It is translated as CSVDRGYGYTF.

The chain recombines TRBV27 with TRBJ1-4, with D uncertain. The CDR3 has 16 residues. Trimming removed 5 bases from V and 4 bases from J, with 17 bases in between. Per the germline V gene, CDR1 is MNHEY and CDR2 is SMNVEV (reference sequence). CDR3 nucleotide sequence: TGTGCCAGCAGTACGTACTTACGTGGTGGTAATGAAAAACTGTTTTTT. Translation: CASSTYLRGGNEKLFF.

The genes are TRBV19 and TRBJ2-1; 11 bases are shared with TRBD2. Germline loops: CDR1 LNHDA, CDR2 SQIVND (reference sequence). V lost 5 bases and J lost 1; bases outside the gene matches: 7. The CDR3 runs 17 residues. The CDR3 region is CASSPSGRPDSYNEQFF. DNA for the CDR3: TGTGCCAGTAGTCCTAGCGGGAGGCCCGATTCCTACAATGAGCAGTTCTTC.

This sequence joins TRBV11-2 and TRBJ2-7, with 9 bases matching TRBD2. The CDR3 totals 16 residues. Trimming at V came to 5 bases and at J to 0 bases, leaving 8 bases not matched to a gene. CDR1 SGHAT and CDR2 FQNNGV come from the germline V gene. The CDR3 protein is CASSLGTSPTSYEQYF. The CDR3 bases are TGTGCCAGCAGCCTCGGGACTAGCCCGACCTCCTACGAGCAGTACTTC.

This rearrangement joins TRBV19 to TRBJ1-2; 11 bases are a match to TRBD1. V dropped 2 bases and J dropped 8; count of bases not matched to a gene: 7. CDR1 and CDR2 from the germline V gene are LNHDA and SQIVND (reference sequence). The CDR3 runs to 15 residues. CDR3 region: CASSIRTGGIGGYTF. The CDR3 DNA is TGTGCCAGTAGTATAAGGACAGGGGGCATCGGCGGCTACACCTTC.

V and J are TRBV12-5 and TRBJ2-4, with D perhaps matching TRBD1 (6 bases). CDR1 is LGHNT and CDR2 is FRNRAP in the germline V gene. With 1 base removed from V and 8 bases from J, the gap between germline ends came to 18 bases. The CDR3 loop spans 16 amino acids. CDR3 nucleotides: TGTGCTAGTGGTTTGGGTACAGGGTTGGGAGCGGACATTCAGTACTTC. Translation gives CASGLGTGLGADIQYF.

J is TRBJ1-2 and V is TRBV3-1 (or the pseudogene TRBV3-2), with D unresolved. The germline V gene encodes CDR1 LGHDT and CDR2 YNNKEL (reference sequence). V gave up 3 bases and J gave up 2 bases, with 13 bases separating them. The length of the CDR3 is 15 residues. CDR3 sequence: CASSHRSTGNYGYTF. DNA for the CDR3: TGTGCCAGCAGCCACCGAAGCACGGGAAACTATGGCTACACCTTC.

The chain has TRBV6-5 and TRBJ2-7, with D maybe TRBD1 (6 bases). Trimming removed 6 bases at V and 1 base at J, with 10 bases between. The CDR3 spans 13 residues. Germline CDR1 and CDR2: MNHEY and SVGAGI. CDR3 sequence (DNA): TGTGCCAGCAGCCCGCAGGGGTCCTACGAGCAGTACTTC. It is translated as CASSPQGSYEQYF.

V gene TRBV4-3 combines with J gene TRBJ2-4; 8 bases are shared with TRBD2. Per the germline V gene, CDR1 is LGHNA and CDR2 is YSLEER. V shed 0 bases, J shed 2 bases, and the junction held 18 bases outside the gene matches. The CDR3 sequence is 21 residues long. The CDR3 DNA reads TGCGCCAGCAGCCAAGATCTTGGACTTTCGAGCGGGGGCTTTACCAAAAACATTCAGTACTTC. Residues: CASSQDLGLSSGGFTKNIQYF.

J is TRBJ2-7 and V is TRBV9; a possible D gene is TRBD2 (5 bases). Trimming removed 3 bases at V and 7 bases at J, with 14 bases between. Germline values: CDR1 SGDLS, CDR2 YYNGEE. This CDR3 region has 13 residues. DNA for the CDR3: TGTGCCAGCAGCGATCGGACTTCCAGGGAGCAGTACTTC. Its protein is CASSDRTSREQYF.